This T cell receptor beta chain was sequenced during a study of T cell repertoires in cytomegalovirus infection. Germline CDR1 reads MGHDK; CDR2 reads SYGVNS. Trimming cost V 7 bases and J 4 bases; bases outside gene matches: 7. The length of the CDR3 is 15 residues. TCRdb re-analysed the reads in MiXCR, keeping a single row per CDR3 protein. The sample records about 830,000 distinct CDR3 sequences, about 33% being singletons. As for this clonotype: Its matching antigen is unknown.

The chain has TRBV25-1 and TRBJ2-2; 9 nucleotides match TRBD1. The source of this sequence is a human donor in good health (CMV status not recorded). Some clones in this sample may be carry-over from other donors' samples. The sequenced sample was cultured CD8+ T cells from PBMCs, obtained from culture after CMV antigen stimulation. The CDR3 region is CASTNRGLGTGELFF. CDR3 in DNA: TGTGCCAGCACAAACAGGGGGCTGGGCACCGGGGAGCTGTTTTTT. Looking up the rest from reference TRBV25-1 and TRBJ2-2 gives the full variable domain: EADIYQTPRYLVIGTGKKITLECSQTMGHDKMYWYQQDPGMELHLIHYSYGVNSTEKGDLSSESTVSRIRTEHFPLTLESARPSHTSQYLCASTNRGLGTGELFFGEGSRLTVL.